Listed below are T cell receptor beta chains from one sample, sequenced in a study of cytomegalovirus exposure and HLA in healthy donors. The repertoire was sequenced with immunoSEQ multiplex PCR; TCRdb's copy has only in-frame clones and lacks some. The sample yields 150,000 or so clones, 64% seen once. Sequencing was done on a sample of PBMCs. All receptors derive from a woman in her thirties in good health and CMV-seropositive. Both conserved end residues are part of each CDR3.

>TRBV4-1|TRBJ1-1
CASSSGVGNTEAFF
>TRBV19|TRBJ2-2
CASSMRWTSGETGELFF
>TRBV6-1|TRBJ1-2
CASTLNVDGYTF
>TRBV5-1|TRBJ1-5
CASSFSGGNQPQHF
>TRBV27|TRBJ2-7
CASSYTGEVEQYF
>TRBV29-1|TRBJ2-2
CSVGLAGGIGTGELFF
>TRBV5-1|TRBJ2-3
CASSLPGTDTQYF
>TRBV19|TRBJ1-5
CASSIVGGSSQPQHF
>TRBV6-1|TRBJ1-6
CASRRDSNSPLHF
>TRBV5-1|TRBJ2-3
CASSFPTGGRATGTDTQYF
>TRBV7-2|TRBJ2-3
CASSLDGAGGADTQYF
>TRBV4-1|TRBJ1-2
CASSATPGHTNYGYTF
>TRBV5-6|TRBJ1-2
CASSQTIGQADGYTF
>TRBV6-5|TRBJ1-5
CASSYSRVQPQHF
>TRBV6-5|TRBJ2-5
CASSYGFGQGETQYF
>TRBV5-1|TRBJ2-1
CASSPTDSSYNEQFF
>TRBV27|TRBJ1-6
CASRLDRAPLHF
>TRBV9|TRBJ1-6
CASSANDSPLHF
>TRBV6-5|TRBJ2-1
CASRKDRGGSEQFF
>TRBV7-2|TRBJ1-5
CASSLGSGYSNQPQHF
>TRBV5-1|TRBJ2-7
CASSFHRQGPYEQYF
>TRBV10-3|TRBJ2-3
CAMRTSGVGDTQYF
>TRBV5-8|TRBJ2-3
CASTETYLQGF
>TRBV6-1|TRBJ2-2
CASSEWGQPTGELFF
>TRBV5-1|TRBJ1-4
CASSLALEGKLFF
>TRBV6-5|TRBJ2-7
CASSVNRVHEQYF
>TRBV4-2|TRBJ1-2
CAIQPREGASYGYTF
>TRBV6-4|TRBJ1-1
CASRGRTEAFF
>TRBV7-9|TRBJ1-4
CASSLQWTGEDATNEKLFF
>TRBV9|TRBJ2-3
CASSVELPDTQYF
>TRBV18|TRBJ2-7
CASSPVDTRFGSYEQYF
>TRBV9|TRBJ2-1
CASSVEADSYNEQFF
>TRBV19|TRBJ2-6
CASSVRTGTGGYGANVLTF
>TRBV5-6|TRBJ1-4
CASSFGTGGTNEKLFF
>TRBV9|TRBJ2-2
CASSLMAIGRNTGELFF
>TRBV18|TRBJ2-7
CASQAGSSSYEQYF
>TRBV2|TRBJ1-2
CASSEGGGPRYGYTF
>TRBV9|TRBJ2-3
CASSAGDSGFLQYF
>TRBV9|TRBJ1-1
CASSVVSGQGTEAFF
>TRBV6-5|TRBJ2-5
CASSSGGFGTQYF
>TRBV5-1|TRBJ1-4
CASSPRGLTNEKLFF
>TRBV7-2|TRBJ2-1
CASREGGGASYNEQFF